These T cell receptor beta chains were read from a single sample in a study of human T cells and chemical hapten exposure. TCRdb reprocessed the RACE reads via MiXCR and lists one record per CDR3 protein. The sample has over 130,000 distinct CDR3 sequences, roughly 10% seen once. The starting material was whole blood, obtained in connection with sensitization to the hapten diphenylcyclopropenone (DPC). All receptors derive from a woman in her fifties or sixties with alopecia areata. Some clones in this sample may be carry-over from other donors' samples. The CDR3 runs from the conserved cysteine through the conserved F or W. D genes are given only for firm matches. Only some rows state a clone size, as once, few, many or a class for expanded clones.

D gene | J gene | V gene | clone size | CDR3 protein | CDR3 DNA
TRBD2 | TRBJ2-1 | TRBV25-1 | . | CASSERASGSSRNEQFF | TGTGCCAGCAGTGAAAGGGCTAGCGGGAGTTCTAGGAATGAGCAGTTCTTC
. | TRBJ2-5 | TRBV5-1 | few | CASSILTGPQETQYF | TGCGCCAGCAGCATCCTGACAGGTCCGCAAGAGACCCAGTACTTC
. | TRBJ2-7 | TRBV21-1 | few | CASTIGMDYMLREQYF | TGTGCCAGCACCATTGGCATGGACTACATGCTACGGGAGCAGTACTTC
TRBD2 | TRBJ2-1 | TRBV11-1 | few | CASSTPGTSGKYNEQFF | TGTGCCAGCAGCACTCCCGGGACTAGCGGAAAATACAATGAGCAGTTCTTC
. | TRBJ2-2 | TRBV30 | few | CAWSVGLGTGELFF | TGTGCCTGGAGTGTAGGATTAGGGACCGGGGAGCTGTTTTTT
TRBD1 | TRBJ2-7 | TRBV11-2 | few | CASSLVSGGVYEQYF | TGTGCCAGCAGCTTAGTCTCAGGGGGCGTCTACGAGCAGTACTTC
TRBD2 | TRBJ2-3 | TRBV27 | . | CASRGLAGTDTQYF | TGTGCCAGCAGAGGACTAGCCGGCACAGATACGCAGTATTTT
. | TRBJ1-2 | TRBV6-5 | many | CASTQGSPPYGYTF | TGTGCCAGCACCCAAGGCAGCCCACCTTATGGCTACACCTTC
. | TRBJ1-3 | TRBV12-3/TRBV12-4 | few | CASSFWGRSTGNTIYF | TGTGCCAGCAGTTTCTGGGGGAGATCGACCGGAAACACCATATATTTT
. | TRBJ2-3 | TRBV9 | . | CASSPNTDTQYF | TGTGCCAGCAGCCCCAACACAGATACGCAGTATTTT
. | TRBJ1-5 | TRBV6-2/TRBV6-3 | few | CASSYLTGTGQPQHF | TGTGCCAGCAGTTACCTCACAGGGACGGGACAGCCCCAGCATTTT
TRBD1 | TRBJ1-5 | TRBV12-3/TRBV12-4 | . | CASSLSRGGRQPQHF | TGTGCCAGCAGTTTAAGTCGAGGGGGCCGCCAGCCCCAGCATTTT
TRBD1 | TRBJ1-2 | TRBV5-6 | once | CASISDRVKGDYTF | TGTGCCAGCATATCCGACAGGGTTAAAGGCGACTACACCTTC
. | TRBJ1-4 | TRBV4-3 | . | CASSQDPGVSEKLFF | TGCGCCAGCAGCCAAGATCCGGGGGTCTCTGAAAAACTGTTTTTT
. | TRBJ2-1 | TRBV18 | . | CASSRDSNGEQFF | TGTGCCAGCTCACGTGACTCGAATGGTGAGCAGTTCTTC
TRBD1 | TRBJ2-3 | TRBV11-3 | few | CASSLGTGFADTQYF | TGTGCCAGCAGCCTCGGGACAGGGTTTGCAGATACGCAGTATTTT
. | TRBJ1-1 | TRBV29-1 | few | CSGLGHLNTEAFF | TGCAGCGGCCTGGGACATTTGAACACTGAAGCTTTCTTT
TRBD1 | TRBJ2-7 | TRBV4-3 | . | CSQVRYRGSYEQYF | TGCTCCCAGGTCAGATACAGGGGATCCTACGAGCAGTACTTC
. | TRBJ1-5 | TRBV7-6 | few | CASSPDSNSNQPQHF | TGTGCCAGCAGCCCGGACAGTAATAGCAATCAGCCCCAGCATTTT
TRBD2 | TRBJ2-5 | TRBV12-3/TRBV12-4 | few | CASSWTSVPPETQYF | TGTGCCAGCAGCTGGACTAGCGTACCCCCAGAGACCCAGTACTTC
TRBD1 | TRBJ1-6 | TRBV14 | . | CASSHGDRGISPLHF | TGTGCCAGCAGCCACGGGGACAGGGGCATTTCACCCCTCCACTTT
. | TRBJ2-5 | TRBV6-1 | few | CASSETQTQYF | TGTGCCAGCAGTGAGACCCAGACCCAGTACTTC
. | TRBJ2-7 | TRBV2 | few | CASSGKVSSYEQYF | TGTGCCAGCAGTGGGAAAGTAAGCTCCTACGAGCAGTACTTC
. | TRBJ1-2 | TRBV7-9 | few | CASSLMGGYTF | TGTGCCAGCAGCTTAATGGGCGGCTACACCTTC